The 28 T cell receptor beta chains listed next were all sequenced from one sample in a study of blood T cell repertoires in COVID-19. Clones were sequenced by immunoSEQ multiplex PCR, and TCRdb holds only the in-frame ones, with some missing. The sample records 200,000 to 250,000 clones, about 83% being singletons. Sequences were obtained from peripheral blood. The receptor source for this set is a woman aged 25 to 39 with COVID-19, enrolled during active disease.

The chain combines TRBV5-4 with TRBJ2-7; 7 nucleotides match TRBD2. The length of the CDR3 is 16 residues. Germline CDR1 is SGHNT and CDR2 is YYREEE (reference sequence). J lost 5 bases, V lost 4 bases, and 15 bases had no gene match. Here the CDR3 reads CASSTRPHSGSNEQYF. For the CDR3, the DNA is TGTGCCAGCAGCACACGCCCCCATAGCGGGTCAAACGAGCAGTACTTC.

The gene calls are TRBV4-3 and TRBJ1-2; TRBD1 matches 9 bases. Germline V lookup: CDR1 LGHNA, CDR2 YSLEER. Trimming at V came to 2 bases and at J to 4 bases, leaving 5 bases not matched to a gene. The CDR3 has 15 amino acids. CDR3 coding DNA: TGCGCCAGCAGCCAAACCCCGACAGGGGGCTATGGCTACACCTTC. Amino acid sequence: CASSQTPTGGYGYTF.

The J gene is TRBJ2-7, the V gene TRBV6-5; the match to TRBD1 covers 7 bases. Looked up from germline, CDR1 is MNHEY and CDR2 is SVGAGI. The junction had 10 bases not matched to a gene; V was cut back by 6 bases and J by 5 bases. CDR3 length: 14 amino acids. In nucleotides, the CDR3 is TGTGCCAGCAGACCAACAGGGGTCGGGAACGAGCAGTACTTC. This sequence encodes CASRPTGVGNEQYF.

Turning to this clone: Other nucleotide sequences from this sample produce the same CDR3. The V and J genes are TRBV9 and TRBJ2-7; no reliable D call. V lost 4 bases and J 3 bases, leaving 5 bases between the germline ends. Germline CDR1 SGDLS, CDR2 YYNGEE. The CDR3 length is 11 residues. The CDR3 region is CASSSGYEQYF. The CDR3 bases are TGTGCCAGCAGCTCAGGCTACGAGCAGTACTTC. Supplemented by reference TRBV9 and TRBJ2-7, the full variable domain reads DSGVTQTPKHLITATGQRVTLRCSPRSGDLSVYWYQQSLDQGLQFLIQYYNGEERAKGNILERFSAQQFPDLHSELNLSSLELGDSALYFCASSSGYEQYFGPGTRLTVT.

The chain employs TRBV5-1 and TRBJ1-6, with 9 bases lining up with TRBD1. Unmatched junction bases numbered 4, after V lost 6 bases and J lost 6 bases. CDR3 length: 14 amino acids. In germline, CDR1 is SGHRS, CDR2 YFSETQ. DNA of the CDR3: TGCGCCAGCAAACCGGGACAGGGTAATTCACCCCTCCACTTT. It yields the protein CASKPGQGNSPLHF.

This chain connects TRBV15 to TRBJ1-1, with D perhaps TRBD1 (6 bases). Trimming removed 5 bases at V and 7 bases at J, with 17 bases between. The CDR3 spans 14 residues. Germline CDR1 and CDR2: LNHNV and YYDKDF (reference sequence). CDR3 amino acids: CATSGISGTLEAFF. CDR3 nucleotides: TGTGCCACCAGCGGAATTTCCGGGACACTTGAAGCTTTCTTT. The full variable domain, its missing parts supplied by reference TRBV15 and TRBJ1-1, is DAMVIQNPRYQVTQFGKPVTLSCSQTLNHNVMYWYQQKSSQAPKLLFHYYDKDFNNEADTPDNFQSRRPNTSFCFLDIRSPGLGDTAMYLCATSGISGTLEAFFGQGTRLTVV.

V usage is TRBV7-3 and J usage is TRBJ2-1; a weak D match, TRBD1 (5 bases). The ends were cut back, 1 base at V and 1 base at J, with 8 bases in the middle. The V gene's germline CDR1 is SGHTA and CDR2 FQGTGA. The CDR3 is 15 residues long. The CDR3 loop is CASSLNQGSYNEQFF. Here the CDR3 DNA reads TGTGCCAGCAGCTTAAATCAGGGATCCTACAATGAGCAGTTCTTC.

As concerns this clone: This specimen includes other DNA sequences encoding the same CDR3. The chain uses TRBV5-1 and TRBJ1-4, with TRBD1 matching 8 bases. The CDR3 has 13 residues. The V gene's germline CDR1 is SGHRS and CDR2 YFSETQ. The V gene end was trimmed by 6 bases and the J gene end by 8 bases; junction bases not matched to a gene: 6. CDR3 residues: CASKGQGGEKLFF. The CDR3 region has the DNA TGCGCCAGCAAAGGACAGGGTGGGGAAAAACTGTTTTTT.

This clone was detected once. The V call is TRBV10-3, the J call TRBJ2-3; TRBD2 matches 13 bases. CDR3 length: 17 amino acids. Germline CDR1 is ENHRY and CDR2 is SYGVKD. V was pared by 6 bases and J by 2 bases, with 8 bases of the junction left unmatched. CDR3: CAISGTSGTLFTDTQYF. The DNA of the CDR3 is TGTGCCATCAGCGGGACTAGCGGGACGCTCTTCACAGATACGCAGTATTTT.

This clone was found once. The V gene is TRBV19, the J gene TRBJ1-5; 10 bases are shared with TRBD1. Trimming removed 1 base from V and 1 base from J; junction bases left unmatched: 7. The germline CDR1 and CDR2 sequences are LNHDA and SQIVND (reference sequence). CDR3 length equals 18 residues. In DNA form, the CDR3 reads TGTGCCAGTAGTATAGGCCCGACAGGGGGCGTAAGCAATCAGCCCCAGCATTTT. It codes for CASSIGPTGGVSNQPQHF.

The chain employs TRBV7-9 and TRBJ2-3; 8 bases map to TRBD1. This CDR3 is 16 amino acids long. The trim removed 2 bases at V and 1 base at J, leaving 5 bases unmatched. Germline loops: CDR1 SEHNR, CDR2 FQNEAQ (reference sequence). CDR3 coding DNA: TGTGCCAGCAGCTTAATGGGGACAGGACGCACAGATACGCAGTATTTT. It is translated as CASSLMGTGRTDTQYF.

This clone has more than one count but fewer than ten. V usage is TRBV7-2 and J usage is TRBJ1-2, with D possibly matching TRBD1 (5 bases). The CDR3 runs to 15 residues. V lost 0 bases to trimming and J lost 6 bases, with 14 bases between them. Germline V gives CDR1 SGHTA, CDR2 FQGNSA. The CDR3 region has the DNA TGTGCCAGCAGCTTAGCGGCGGGACGTTCGCATGGCTACACCTTC. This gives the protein CASSLAAGRSHGYTF.

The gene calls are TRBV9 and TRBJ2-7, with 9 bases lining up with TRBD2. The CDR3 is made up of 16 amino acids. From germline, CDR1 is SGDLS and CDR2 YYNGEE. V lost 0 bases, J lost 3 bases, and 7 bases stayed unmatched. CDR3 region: CASSVAASGTLYEQYF. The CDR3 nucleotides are TGTGCCAGCAGCGTAGCGGCTAGCGGGACCCTCTACGAGCAGTACTTC. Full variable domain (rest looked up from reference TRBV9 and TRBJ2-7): DSGVTQTPKHLITATGQRVTLRCSPRSGDLSVYWYQQSLDQGLQFLIQYYNGEERAKGNILERFSAQQFPDLHSELNLSSLELGDSALYFCASSVAASGTLYEQYFGPGTRLTVT.

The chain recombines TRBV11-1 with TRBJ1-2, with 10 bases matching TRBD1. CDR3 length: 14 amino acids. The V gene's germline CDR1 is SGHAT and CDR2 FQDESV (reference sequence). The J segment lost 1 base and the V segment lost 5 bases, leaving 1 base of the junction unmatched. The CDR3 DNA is TGTGCCAGCAGCCGGACAGGGGGTAACTATGGCTACACCTTC. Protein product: CASSRTGGNYGYTF.

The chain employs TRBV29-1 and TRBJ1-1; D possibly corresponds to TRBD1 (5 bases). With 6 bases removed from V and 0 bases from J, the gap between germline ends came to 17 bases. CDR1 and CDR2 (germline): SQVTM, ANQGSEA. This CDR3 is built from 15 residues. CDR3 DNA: TGCAGCGTGGAGGGAACTACAGGAATGAACACTGAAGCTTTCTTT. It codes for CSVEGTTGMNTEAFF.

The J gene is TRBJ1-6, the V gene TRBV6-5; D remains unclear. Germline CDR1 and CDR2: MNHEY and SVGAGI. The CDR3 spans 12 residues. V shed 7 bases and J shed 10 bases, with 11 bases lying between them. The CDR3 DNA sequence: TGTGCCAGCAAGAGCGCGAGGTCACCCCTCCACTTT. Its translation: CASKSARSPLHF.

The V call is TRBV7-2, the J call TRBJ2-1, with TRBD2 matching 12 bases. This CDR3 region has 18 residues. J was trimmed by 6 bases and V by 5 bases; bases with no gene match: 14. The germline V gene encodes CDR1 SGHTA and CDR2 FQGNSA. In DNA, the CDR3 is TGTGCCAGCAGCCCCAAAGTGGGCACTAGCGGGAGGAGCAATGAGCAGTTCTTC. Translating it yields CASSPKVGTSGRSNEQFF.

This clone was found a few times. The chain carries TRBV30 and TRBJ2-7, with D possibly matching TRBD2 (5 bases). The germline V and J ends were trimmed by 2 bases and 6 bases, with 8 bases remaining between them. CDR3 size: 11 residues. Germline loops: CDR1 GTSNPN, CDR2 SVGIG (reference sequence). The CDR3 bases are TGTGCCTGGAGTAACGAGGGCGAGCAGTACTTC. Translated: CAWSNEGEQYF.

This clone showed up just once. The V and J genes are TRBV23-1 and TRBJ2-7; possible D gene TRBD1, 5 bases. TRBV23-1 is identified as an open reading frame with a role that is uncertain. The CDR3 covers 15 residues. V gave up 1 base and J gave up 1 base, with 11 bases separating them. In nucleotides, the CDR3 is TGCGCCAGCAGTCAATGGCACCACAGGTCCTACGAGCAGTACTTC. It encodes CASSQWHHRSYEQYF.

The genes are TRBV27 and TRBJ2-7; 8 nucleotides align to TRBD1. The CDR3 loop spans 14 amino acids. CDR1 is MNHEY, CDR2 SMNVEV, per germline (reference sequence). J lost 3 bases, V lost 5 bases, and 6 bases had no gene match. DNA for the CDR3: TGTGCCAGCAGTCCCGGACAGGGTTTCTACGAGCAGTACTTC. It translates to CASSPGQGFYEQYF.

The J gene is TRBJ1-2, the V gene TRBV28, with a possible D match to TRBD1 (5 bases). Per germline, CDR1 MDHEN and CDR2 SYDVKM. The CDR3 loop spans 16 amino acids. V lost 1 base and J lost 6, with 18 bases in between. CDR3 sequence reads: CASSLFRRLGEDGYTF. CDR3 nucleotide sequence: TGTGCCAGCAGTTTATTTCGGCGGTTAGGGGAAGATGGCTACACCTTC.

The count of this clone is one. The CDR3 sequence: CASSLRWSYEQYF. CDR3 coding DNA: TGTGCCAGTAGTCTAAGGTGGAGCTACGAGCAGTACTTC. V gene TRBV19 combines with J gene TRBJ2-7, with D unclear. Deletions cut 5 bases from V and 3 bases from J, with 11 bases between. CDR3 size: 13 residues. In germline, CDR1 is LNHDA, CDR2 SQIVND (reference sequence).

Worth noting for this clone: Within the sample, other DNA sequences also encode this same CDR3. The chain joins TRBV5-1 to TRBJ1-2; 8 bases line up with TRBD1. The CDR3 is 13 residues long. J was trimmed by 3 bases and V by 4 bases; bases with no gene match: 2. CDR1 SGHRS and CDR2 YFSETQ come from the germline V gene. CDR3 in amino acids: CASSLQGDYGYTF. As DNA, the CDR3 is TGCGCCAGCAGCCTACAGGGGGACTATGGCTACACCTTC.

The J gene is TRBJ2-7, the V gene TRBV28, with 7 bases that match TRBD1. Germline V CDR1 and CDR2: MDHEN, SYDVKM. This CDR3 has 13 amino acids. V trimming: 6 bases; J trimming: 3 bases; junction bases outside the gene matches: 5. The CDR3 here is CASSWDSRYEQYF. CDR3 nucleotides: TGTGCCAGCAGCTGGGACAGCCGCTACGAGCAGTACTTC.

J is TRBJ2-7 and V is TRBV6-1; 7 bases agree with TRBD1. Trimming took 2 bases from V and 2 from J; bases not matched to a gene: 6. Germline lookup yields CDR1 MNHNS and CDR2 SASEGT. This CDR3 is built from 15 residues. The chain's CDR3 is CASSELQGVAYEQYF. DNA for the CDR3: TGTGCCAGCAGTGAACTGCAGGGGGTGGCCTACGAGCAGTACTTC.

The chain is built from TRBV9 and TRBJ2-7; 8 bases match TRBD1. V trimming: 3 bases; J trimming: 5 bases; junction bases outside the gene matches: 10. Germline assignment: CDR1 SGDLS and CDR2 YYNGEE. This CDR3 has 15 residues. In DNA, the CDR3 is TGTGCCAGCAGCGCCGGGACAGGTGGTATACACGAGCAGTACTTC. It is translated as CASSAGTGGIHEQYF.

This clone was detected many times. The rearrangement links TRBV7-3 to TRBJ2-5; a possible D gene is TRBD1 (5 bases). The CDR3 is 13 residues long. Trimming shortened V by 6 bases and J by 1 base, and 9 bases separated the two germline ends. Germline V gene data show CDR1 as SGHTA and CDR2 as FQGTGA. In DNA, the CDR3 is TGTGCCAGCAGTCAGGGATCCCAAGAGACCCAGTACTTC. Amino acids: CASSQGSQETQYF. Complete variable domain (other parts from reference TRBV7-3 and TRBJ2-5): GAGVSQTPSNKVTEKGKYVELRCDPISGHTALYWYRQSLGQGPEFLIYFQGTGAADDSGLPNDRFFAVRPEGSVSTLKIQRTERGDSAVYLCASSQGSQETQYFGPGTRLLVL.

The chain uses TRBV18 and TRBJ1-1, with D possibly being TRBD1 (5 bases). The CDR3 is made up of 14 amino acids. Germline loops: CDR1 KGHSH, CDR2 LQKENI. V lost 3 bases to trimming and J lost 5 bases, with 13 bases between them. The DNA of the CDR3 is TGTGCCAGCTCACCCAAGACGGGGGTGACTGAAGCTTTCTTT. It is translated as CASSPKTGVTEAFF.